This T cell receptor (beta chain) was recorded in a study of shared clonotypes between healthy human individuals. V lost 6 bases, J lost 8 bases, and 4 bases stayed unmatched. This CDR3 has 13 residues. Germline V gene sequence: CDR1 MDHEN, CDR2 SYDVKM. This table comes from immunoSEQ multiplex PCR, and its TCRdb copy is limited to in-frame clones, with some not included. Seen here are about 1.4 million clones, roughly 96% observed once, and the top ten hold roughly 1.2%. The sequenced sample was naive CD4+ T cells sorted from blood. Documented subset: CD45RA+ positively selected. V gene TRBV28 combines with J gene TRBJ1-4; TRBD1 aligns across 9 bases. The TCR sequence derives from a man aged 30-40 years in good health. The CDR3 protein is CASRDRGIEKLFF. DNA of the CDR3: TGTGCCAGCAGAGACAGGGGGATAGAAAAACTGTTTTTT.